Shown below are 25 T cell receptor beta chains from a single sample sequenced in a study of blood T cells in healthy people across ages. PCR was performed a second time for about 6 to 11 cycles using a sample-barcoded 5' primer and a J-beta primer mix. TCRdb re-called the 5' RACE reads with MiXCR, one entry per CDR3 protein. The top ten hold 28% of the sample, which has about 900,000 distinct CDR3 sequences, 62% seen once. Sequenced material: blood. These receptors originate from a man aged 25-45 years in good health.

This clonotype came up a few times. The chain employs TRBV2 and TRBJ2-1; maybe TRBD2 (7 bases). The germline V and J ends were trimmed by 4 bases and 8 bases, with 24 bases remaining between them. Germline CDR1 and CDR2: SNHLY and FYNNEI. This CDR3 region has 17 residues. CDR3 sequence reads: CASSGALAGPGGDEQFF. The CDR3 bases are TGTGCCAGCAGTGGGGCCCTAGCCGGGCCGGGGGGCGATGAGCAGTTCTTC.

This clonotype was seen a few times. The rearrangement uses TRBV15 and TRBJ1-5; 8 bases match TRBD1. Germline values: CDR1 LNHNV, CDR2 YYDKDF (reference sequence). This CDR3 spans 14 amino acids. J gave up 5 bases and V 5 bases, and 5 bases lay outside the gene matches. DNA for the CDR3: TGTGCCACCAGCGGTGACAGGGGTCATCAGCCCCAGCATTTT. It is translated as CATSGDRGHQPQHF.

The CDR3 here is CASSPGLAGGLADTQYF. The CDR3 DNA reads TGCGCCAGCAGCCCCGGACTAGCGGGGGGGCTTGCAGATACGCAGTATTTT. The chain links TRBV5-1 to TRBJ2-3; 15 nucleotides align to TRBD2. The germline V gene has CDR1 SGHRS and CDR2 YFSETQ. This CDR3 has 17 residues. The junction had 7 bases not matched to a gene; V was cut back by 4 bases and J by 4 bases.

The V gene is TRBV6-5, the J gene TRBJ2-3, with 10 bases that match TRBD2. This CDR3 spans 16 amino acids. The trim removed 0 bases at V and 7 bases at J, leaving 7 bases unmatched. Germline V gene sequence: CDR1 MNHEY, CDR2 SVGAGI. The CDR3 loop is CASSYSASGGVYTQYF. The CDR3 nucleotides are TGTGCCAGCAGTTACTCGGCTAGCGGGGGTGTATATACGCAGTATTTT.

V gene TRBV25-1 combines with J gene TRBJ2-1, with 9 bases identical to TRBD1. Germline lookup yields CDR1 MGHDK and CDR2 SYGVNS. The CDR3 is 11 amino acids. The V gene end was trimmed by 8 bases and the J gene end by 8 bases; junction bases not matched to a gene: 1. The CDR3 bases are TGTGCCAGCGGACAGGGGTATGAGCAGTTCTTC. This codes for CASGQGYEQFF.

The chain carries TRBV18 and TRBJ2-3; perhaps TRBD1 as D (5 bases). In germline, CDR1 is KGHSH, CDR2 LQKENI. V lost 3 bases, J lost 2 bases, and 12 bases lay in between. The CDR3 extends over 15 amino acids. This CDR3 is CASSPGAENTDTQYF. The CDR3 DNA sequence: TGTGCCAGCTCACCTGGGGCAGAGAACACAGATACGCAGTATTTT.

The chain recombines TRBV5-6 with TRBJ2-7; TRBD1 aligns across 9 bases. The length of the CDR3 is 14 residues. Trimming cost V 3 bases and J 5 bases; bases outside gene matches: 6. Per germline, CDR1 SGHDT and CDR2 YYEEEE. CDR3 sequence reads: CASSWGRTGDEQYF. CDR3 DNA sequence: TGTGCCAGCAGCTGGGGGCGGACAGGGGACGAGCAGTACTTC.

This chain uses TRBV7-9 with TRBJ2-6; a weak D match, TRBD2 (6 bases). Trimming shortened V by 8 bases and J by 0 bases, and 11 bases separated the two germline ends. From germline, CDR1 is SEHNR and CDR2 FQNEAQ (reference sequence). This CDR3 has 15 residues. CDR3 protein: CASGTFYSGANVLTF. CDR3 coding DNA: TGTGCCAGCGGGACTTTCTACTCTGGGGCCAACGTCCTGACTTTC.

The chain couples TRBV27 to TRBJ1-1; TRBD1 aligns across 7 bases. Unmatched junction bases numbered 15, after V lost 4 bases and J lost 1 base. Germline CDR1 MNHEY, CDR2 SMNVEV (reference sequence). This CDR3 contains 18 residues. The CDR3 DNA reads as TGTGCCAGCAGTTCCTTCTTCGGGACAGCCACCGAGAACACTGAAGCTTTCTTT. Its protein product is CASSSFFGTATENTEAFF.

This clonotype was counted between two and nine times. In DNA, the CDR3 is TGTGCCAGCAGCCAAGAGGGGGTGCAGTTCTTC. Translation gives CASSQEGVQFF. This rearrangement joins TRBV3-1 to TRBJ2-1; D tentatively fits TRBD1 or TRBD2 (5 bases each). The CDR3 spans 11 residues. Per the germline V gene, CDR1 is LGHDT and CDR2 is YNNKEL (reference sequence). V was pared by 0 bases and J by 12 bases, with 6 bases between.

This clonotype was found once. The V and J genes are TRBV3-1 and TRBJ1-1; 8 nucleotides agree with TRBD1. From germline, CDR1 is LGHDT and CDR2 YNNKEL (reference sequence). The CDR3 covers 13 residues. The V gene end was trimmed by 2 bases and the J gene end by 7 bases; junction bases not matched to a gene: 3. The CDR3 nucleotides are TGTGCCAGCAGCCAACTCGGGACAGGTGAAGCTTTCTTT. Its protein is CASSQLGTGEAFF.

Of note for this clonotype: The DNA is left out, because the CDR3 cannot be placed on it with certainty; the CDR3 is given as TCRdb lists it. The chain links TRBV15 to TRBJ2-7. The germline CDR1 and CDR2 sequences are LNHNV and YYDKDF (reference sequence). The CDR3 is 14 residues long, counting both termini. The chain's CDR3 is CATSTRILRAEQYF.

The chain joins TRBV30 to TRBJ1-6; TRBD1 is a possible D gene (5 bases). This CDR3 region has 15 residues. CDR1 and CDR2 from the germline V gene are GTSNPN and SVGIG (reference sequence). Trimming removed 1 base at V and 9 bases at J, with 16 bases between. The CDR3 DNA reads TGTGCCTGGAGTGCCGGGACCGCCTGGACTTCACCCCTCCACTTT. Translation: CAWSAGTAWTSPLHF.

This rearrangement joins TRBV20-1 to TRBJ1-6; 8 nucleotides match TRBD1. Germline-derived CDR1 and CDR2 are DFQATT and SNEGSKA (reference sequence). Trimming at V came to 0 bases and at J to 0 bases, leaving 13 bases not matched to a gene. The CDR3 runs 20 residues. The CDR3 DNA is TGCAGTGCTAGAGATCAGGGGGCCCCCGGGTCCAGCTCCTATAATTCACCCCTCCACTTT. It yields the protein CSARDQGAPGSSSYNSPLHF.

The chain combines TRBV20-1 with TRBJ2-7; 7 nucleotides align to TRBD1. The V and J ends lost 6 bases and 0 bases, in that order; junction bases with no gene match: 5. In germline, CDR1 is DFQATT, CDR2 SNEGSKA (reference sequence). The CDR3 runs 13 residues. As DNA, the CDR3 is TGCAGTGCAGAGGGACAGAACTCCTACGAGCAGTACTTC. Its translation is CSAEGQNSYEQYF.

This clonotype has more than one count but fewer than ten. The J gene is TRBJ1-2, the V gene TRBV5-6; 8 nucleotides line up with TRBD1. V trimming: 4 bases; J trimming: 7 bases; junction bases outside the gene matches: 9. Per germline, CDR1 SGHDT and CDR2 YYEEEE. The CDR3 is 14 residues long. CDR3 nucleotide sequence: TGTGCCAGCAGCCTCTGGGACAGGCTAGGTGGCTACACCTTC. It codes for CASSLWDRLGGYTF.

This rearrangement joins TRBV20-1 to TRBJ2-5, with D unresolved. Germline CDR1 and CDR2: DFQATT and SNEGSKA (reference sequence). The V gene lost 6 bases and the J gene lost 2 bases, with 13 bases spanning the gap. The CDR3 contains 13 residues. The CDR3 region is CSAGPGFQETQYF. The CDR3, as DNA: TGCAGTGCCGGCCCCGGCTTTCAAGAGACCCAGTACTTC.

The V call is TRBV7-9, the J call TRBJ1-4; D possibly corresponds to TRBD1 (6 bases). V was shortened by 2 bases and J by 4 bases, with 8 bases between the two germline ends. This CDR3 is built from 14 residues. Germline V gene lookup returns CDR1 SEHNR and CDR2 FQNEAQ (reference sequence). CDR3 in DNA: TGTGCCAGCAGCTTACAGGGGAATAATGAAAAACTGTTTTTT. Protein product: CASSLQGNNEKLFF.

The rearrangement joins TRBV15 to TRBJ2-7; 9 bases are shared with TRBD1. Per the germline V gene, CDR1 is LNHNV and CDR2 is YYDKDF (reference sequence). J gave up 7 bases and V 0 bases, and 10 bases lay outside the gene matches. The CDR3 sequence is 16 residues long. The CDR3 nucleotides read TGTGCCACCAGCAGAGATCACCAGGACAGGGGAAATGAGCAGTACTTC. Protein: CATSRDHQDRGNEQYF. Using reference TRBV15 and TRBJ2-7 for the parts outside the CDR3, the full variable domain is DAMVIQNPRYQVTQFGKPVTLSCSQTLNHNVMYWYQQKSSQAPKLLFHYYDKDFNNEADTPDNFQSRRPNTSFCFLDIRSPGLGDTAMYLCATSRDHQDRGNEQYFGPGTRLTVT.

CDR3 residues: CASSLDQEETQYF. In nucleotides, the CDR3 is TGTGCCAGCAGCTTAGACCAGGAGGAGACCCAGTACTTC. This rearrangement joins TRBV7-7 to TRBJ2-7, with D hard to call. The tail of the sequence fits TRBJ2-5 better, so the J call may be wrong. CDR1 and CDR2 from the germline V gene are SSHAT and FNYEAQ (reference sequence). This CDR3 has 13 amino acids.

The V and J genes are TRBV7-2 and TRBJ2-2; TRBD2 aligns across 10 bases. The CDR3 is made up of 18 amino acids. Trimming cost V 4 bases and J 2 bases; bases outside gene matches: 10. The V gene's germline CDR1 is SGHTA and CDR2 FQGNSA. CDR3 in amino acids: CASSYQPSGGANTGELFF. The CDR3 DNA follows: TGTGCCAGCAGCTACCAGCCCAGCGGGGGGGCAAACACCGGGGAGCTGTTTTTT.

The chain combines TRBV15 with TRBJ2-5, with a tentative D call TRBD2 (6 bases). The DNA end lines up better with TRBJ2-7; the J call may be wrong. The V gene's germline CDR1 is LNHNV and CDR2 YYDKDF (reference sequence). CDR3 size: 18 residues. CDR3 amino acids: CATSSLGGAQGTFYEQYF. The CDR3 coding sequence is TGTGCCACCAGCTCCCTGGGCGGGGCGCAGGGAACCTTTTACGAGCAGTACTTC.

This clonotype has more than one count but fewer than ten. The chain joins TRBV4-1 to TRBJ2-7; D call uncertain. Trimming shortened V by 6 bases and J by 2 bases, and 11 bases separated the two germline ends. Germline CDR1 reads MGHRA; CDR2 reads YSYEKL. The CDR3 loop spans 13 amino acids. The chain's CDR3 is CASSKGNAYEQYF. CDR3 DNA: TGCGCCAGCAGTAAGGGAAACGCCTACGAGCAGTACTTC.

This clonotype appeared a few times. The CDR3 here is CASSQDPGQGRGYTF. CDR3 in DNA: TGCGCCAGCAGCCAAGACCCAGGACAGGGCCGGGGCTACACCTTC. V gene TRBV4-3 combines with J gene TRBJ1-2, with 8 positions matching TRBD1. V shed 0 bases and J 8 bases; nucleotides not matched to a gene: 8. The CDR3 runs to 15 residues. CDR1 and CDR2 from the germline V gene are LGHNA and YSLEER.

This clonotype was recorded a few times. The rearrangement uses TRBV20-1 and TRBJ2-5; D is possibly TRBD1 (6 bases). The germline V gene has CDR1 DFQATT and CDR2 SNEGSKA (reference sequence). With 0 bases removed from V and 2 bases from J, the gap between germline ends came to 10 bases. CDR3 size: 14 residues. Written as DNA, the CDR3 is TGCAGTGCTAGAGATTGGACAGTACAAGAGACCCAGTACTTC. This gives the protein CSARDWTVQETQYF.